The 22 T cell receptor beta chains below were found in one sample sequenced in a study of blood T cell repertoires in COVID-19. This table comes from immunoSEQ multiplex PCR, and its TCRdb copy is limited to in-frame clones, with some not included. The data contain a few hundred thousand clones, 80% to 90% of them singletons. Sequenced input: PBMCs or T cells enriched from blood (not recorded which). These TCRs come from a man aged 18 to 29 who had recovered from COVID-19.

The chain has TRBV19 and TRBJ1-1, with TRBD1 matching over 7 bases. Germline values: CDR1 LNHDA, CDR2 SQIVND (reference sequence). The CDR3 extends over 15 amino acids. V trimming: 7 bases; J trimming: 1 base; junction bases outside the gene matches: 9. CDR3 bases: TGTGCCAGTAATATCGAAGGGACAGCGAACACTGAAGCTTTCTTT. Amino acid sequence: CASNIEGTANTEAFF.

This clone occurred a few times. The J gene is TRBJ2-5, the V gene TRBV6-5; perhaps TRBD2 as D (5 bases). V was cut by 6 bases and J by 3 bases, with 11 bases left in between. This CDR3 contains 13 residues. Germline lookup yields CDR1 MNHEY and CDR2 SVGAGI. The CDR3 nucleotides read TGTGCCAGCAGGAGCGGAGGAGAAGAGACCCAGTACTTC. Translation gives CASRSGGEETQYF.

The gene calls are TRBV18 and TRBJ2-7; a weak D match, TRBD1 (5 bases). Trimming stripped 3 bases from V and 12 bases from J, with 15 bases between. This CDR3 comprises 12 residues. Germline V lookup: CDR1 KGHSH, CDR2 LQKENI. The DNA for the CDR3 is TGTGCCAGCTCACCCCCCGGTGGTAGGGGGTACTTC. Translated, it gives CASSPPGGRGYF.

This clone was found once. CDR3 in DNA: TGTGCCTGGGGACAGGGCGGTTTAAATGAGCAGTTCTTC. Encoded protein: CAWGQGGLNEQFF. V gene TRBV30 combines with J gene TRBJ2-1; 8 bases are a match to TRBD1. Germline-derived CDR1 and CDR2 are GTSNPN and SVGIG (reference sequence). V lost 5 bases, J lost 7 bases, and 7 bases stayed unmatched. The CDR3 has 13 residues.

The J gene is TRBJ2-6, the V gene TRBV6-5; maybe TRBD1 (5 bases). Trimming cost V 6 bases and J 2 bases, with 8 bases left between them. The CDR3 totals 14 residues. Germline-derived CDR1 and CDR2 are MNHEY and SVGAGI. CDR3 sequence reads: CASSRDPGANVLTF. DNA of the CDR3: TGTGCCAGCAGCAGGGATCCTGGGGCCAACGTCCTGACTTTC.

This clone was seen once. The CDR3 sequence: CASSHDRGKVNTEAFF. The CDR3 bases are TGTGCCAGCAGCCATGACAGGGGAAAAGTGAACACTGAAGCTTTCTTT. The J gene is TRBJ1-1, the V gene TRBV4-2, with 8 bases that match TRBD1. With V trimmed by 3 bases and J by 0 bases, 6 bases remained unmatched. This CDR3 comprises 16 residues. Germline V gene sequence: CDR1 LGHNA, CDR2 YNFKEQ.

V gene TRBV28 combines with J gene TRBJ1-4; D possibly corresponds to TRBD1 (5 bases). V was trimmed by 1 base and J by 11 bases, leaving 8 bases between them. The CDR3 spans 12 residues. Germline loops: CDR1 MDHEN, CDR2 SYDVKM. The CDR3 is CASSLSTEKLFF. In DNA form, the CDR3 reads TGTGCCAGCAGTTTATCGACAGAGAAACTGTTTTTT.

The chain's CDR3 is CATSDPPLAGGNNEQFF. In DNA form, the CDR3 reads TGTGCCACCAGTGATCCTCCACTAGCGGGAGGGAACAATGAGCAGTTCTTC. The chain couples TRBV24-1 to TRBJ2-1, with TRBD2 identical over 13 bases. V lost 3 bases, J lost 5 bases, and 6 bases stayed unmatched. The length of the CDR3 is 17 residues. Germline loops: CDR1 KGHDR, CDR2 SFDVKD.

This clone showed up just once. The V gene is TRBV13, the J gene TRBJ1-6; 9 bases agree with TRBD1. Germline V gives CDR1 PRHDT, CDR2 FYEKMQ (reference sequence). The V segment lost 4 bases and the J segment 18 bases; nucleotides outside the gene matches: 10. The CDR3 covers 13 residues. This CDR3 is CASSSRDRDPAHF. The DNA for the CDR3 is TGTGCCAGCAGCTCCCGGGACAGGGATCCTGCCCACTTT.

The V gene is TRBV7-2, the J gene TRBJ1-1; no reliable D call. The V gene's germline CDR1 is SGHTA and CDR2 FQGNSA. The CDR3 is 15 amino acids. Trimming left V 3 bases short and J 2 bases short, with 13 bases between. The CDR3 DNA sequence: TGTGCCAGCAGCTTCTCAGAAACTATTAACACTGAAGCTTTCTTT. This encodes CASSFSETINTEAFF.

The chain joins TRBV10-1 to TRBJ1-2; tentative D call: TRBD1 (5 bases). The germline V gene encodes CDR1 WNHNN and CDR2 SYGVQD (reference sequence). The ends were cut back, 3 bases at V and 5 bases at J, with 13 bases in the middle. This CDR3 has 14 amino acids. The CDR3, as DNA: TGCGCCAGCAGTGATCACAGGAACGGATATGGCTACACCTTC. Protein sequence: CASSDHRNGYGYTF.

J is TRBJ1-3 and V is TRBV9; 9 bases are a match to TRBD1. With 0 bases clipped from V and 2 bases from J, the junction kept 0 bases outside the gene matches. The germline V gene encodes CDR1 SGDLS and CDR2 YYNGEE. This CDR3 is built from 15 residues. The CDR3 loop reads CASSVGQGAGNTIYF. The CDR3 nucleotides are TGTGCCAGCAGCGTAGGACAGGGGGCTGGAAACACCATATATTTT.

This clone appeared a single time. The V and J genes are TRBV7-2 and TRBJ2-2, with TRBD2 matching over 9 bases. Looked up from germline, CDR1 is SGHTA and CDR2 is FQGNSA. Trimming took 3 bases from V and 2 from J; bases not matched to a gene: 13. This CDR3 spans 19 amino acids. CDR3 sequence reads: CASSFSPWGGRANTGELFF. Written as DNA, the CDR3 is TGTGCCAGCAGCTTTTCGCCATGGGGCGGGAGGGCCAACACCGGGGAGCTGTTTTTT.

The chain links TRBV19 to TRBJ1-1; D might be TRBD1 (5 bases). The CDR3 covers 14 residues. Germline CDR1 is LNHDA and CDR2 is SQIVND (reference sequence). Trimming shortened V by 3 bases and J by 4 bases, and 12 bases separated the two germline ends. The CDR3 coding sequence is TGTGCCAGTAGTATCCGGGGGTCCTTCACTGAAGCTTTCTTT. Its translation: CASSIRGSFTEAFF.

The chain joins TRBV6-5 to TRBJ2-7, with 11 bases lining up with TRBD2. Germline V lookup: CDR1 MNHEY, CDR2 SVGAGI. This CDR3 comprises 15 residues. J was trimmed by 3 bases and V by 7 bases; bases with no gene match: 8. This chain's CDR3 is CASTRGGLAVYEQYF. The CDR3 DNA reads TGTGCCAGCACCCGAGGGGGACTAGCGGTCTACGAGCAGTACTTC.

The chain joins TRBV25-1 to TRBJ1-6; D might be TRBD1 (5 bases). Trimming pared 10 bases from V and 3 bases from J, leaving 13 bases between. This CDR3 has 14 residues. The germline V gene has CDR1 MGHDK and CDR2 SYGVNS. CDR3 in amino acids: CATRGAIYNSPLHF. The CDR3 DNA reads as TGTGCCACCAGAGGGGCAATCTATAATTCACCCCTCCACTTT.

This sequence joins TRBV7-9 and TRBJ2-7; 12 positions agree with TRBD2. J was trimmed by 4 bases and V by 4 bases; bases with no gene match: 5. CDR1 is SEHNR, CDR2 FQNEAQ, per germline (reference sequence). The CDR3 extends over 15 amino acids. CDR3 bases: TGTGCCAGCAGCTCACCGACTAGCGGGGGTTACGAGCAGTACTTC. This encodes CASSSPTSGGYEQYF.

The CDR3 spells CASSLGGAYNEKLFF. The CDR3 DNA is TGTGCCAGCAGCTTGGGTGGGGCGTATAATGAAAAACTGTTTTTT. This chain connects TRBV5-5 to TRBJ1-4, with TRBD1 as a possible D gene (5 bases). The germline V gene has CDR1 SGHKS and CDR2 YYEKEE (reference sequence). V was trimmed by 0 bases and J by 4 bases, leaving 10 bases between them. The CDR3 loop spans 15 amino acids.

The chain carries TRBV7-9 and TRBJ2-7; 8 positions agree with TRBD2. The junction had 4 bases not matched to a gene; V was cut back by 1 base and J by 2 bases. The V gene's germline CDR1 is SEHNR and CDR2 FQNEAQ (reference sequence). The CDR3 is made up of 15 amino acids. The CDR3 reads CASSLELAEAYEQYF. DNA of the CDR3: TGTGCCAGCAGCTTAGAACTAGCGGAAGCCTACGAGCAGTACTTC.

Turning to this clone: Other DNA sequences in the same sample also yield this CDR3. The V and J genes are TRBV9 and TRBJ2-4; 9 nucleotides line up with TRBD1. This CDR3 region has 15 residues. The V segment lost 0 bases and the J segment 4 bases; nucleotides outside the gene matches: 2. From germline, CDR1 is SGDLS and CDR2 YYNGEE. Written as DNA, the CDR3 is TGTGCCAGCAGCGTAGACGGACAGGGGAAAAACATTCAGTACTTC. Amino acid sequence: CASSVDGQGKNIQYF.

The CDR3 coding sequence is TGTGCCAGCAGCCAAGGGGGCGACACCTACGAGCAGTACTTC. Residues: CASSQGGDTYEQYF. This rearrangement joins TRBV9 to TRBJ2-7, with 7 bases matching TRBD1. CDR3 size: 14 residues. V shed 4 bases, J shed 2 bases, and the junction held 6 bases outside the gene matches. CDR1 SGDLS and CDR2 YYNGEE come from the germline V gene.

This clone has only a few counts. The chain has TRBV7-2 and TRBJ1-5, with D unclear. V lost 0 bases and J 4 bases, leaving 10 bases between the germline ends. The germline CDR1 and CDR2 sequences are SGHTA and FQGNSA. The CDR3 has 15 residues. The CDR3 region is CASSLAAPFNQPQHF. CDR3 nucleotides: TGTGCCAGCAGCTTAGCGGCCCCTTTTAATCAGCCCCAGCATTTT. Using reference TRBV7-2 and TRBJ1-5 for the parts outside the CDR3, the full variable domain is GAGVSQSPSNKVTEKGKDVELRCDPISGHTALYWYRQSLGQGLEFLIYFQGNSAPDKSGLPSDRFSAERTGGSVSTLTIQRTQQEDSAVYLCASSLAAPFNQPQHFGDGTRLSIL.